The clone carrying this T cell receptor beta chain was seen just once. Original handling: Reference gene primer amplification gave nucleated cell count estimates. Measured with immunoSEQ multiplex PCR; TCRdb has only the in-frame clones, and not every one. V, J and clone size were drawn from that table, and D and trimming were deduced from the DNA. The data hold over 100,000 clones, with 88% observed a single time. This CDR3 contains 14 residues. The V end was cut by 4 bases, the J end by 6 bases, with 16 bases between. Germline loops: CDR1 SGHRS, CDR2 YFSETQ. This entry comes from a study of blood T cell repertoires in COVID-19. On the study more broadly: The origin of the acute and convalescent COVID-19 samples was the United States, Italy and Spain. T cells, B-cell-depleted T cells, or PBMCs provided the cDNA or gDNA that served as material.

Input material: peripheral blood. This clonotype originated in a man aged 45-65 years with acute or convalescent COVID-19. The V call is TRBV5-1, the J call TRBJ1-1, with D possibly TRBD1 on 6 matching bases. CDR3 sequence reads: CASSLTGQEPEAFF. CDR3 in DNA: TGCGCCAGCAGCCTGACGGGACAAGAGCCTGAAGCTTTCTTT.